Presented here are 10 T cell receptor beta chains from one specimen sequenced in a study of regulatory T cells in long-lasting Graves disease. The time point was: persistent/refractory GD, antithyroid drugs over 5 years with positive TRAb. From PBMCs, RNA was extracted and then used to make the TCR library. Relying on iRepertoire HTBI primers and Arm-PCR of CDR3 regions, the team built TCR beta libraries. Via MiXCR, TCRdb re-called the multiplex PCR reads, giving one row per CDR3 protein. Among around 500,000 distinct CDR3 sequences listed, 20% to 25% were seen once. The material was peripheral blood mononuclear cells (PBMCs), obtained when the disease was refractory, from a patient treated with antithyroid drugs. The receptors shown here come from a female donor with Graves disease.

The chain employs TRBV7-8 and TRBJ1-5, with D possibly matching TRBD1 (5 bases). The V gene lost 4 bases and the J gene lost 2 bases, with 15 bases spanning the gap. Germline V gene lookup returns CDR1 SGHVS and CDR2 FQNEAQ. CDR3 length: 16 residues. CDR3 DNA sequence: TGTGCCAGCAGCTCGCGGCGGGGGGTTCGCAATCAGCCCCAGCATTTT. It translates to CASSSRRGVRNQPQHF.

Only a few counts were recorded for this clonotype. The chain recombines TRBV6-1 with TRBJ2-7; the D gene is possibly TRBD2 (6 bases). The length of the CDR3 is 15 residues. V was shortened by 3 bases and J by 4 bases, with 16 bases between the two germline ends. Germline assignment: CDR1 MNHNS and CDR2 SASEGT. The CDR3 region is CASSDRLSRGYEQYF. The CDR3 DNA is TGTGCCAGCAGTGACCGACTCTCTCGGGGGTACGAGCAGTACTTC.

V gene TRBV7-9 combines with J gene TRBJ1-2, with D possibly TRBD1 on 5 matching bases. CDR3 length: 16 residues. Looked up from germline, CDR1 is SEHNR and CDR2 is FQNEAQ (reference sequence). The V and J ends lost 1 base and 8 bases respectively, with 20 bases between them. The CDR3 is CASSLGLGPKGLGYTF. CDR3 coding DNA: TGTGCCAGCAGCTTAGGCTTGGGGCCTAAGGGATTGGGCTACACCTTC.

This clonotype has more than one count but fewer than ten. The rearrangement uses TRBV6-1 and TRBJ2-3; 7 bases are a match to TRBD1. After removal of 3 bases from V and 2 bases from J, the junction contained 8 bases not matched to a gene. Germline V gene lookup returns CDR1 MNHNS and CDR2 SASEGT. CDR3 length: 16 amino acids. DNA for the CDR3: TGTGCCAGCAGTGATTTTCCGGGACAGCACACAGATACGCAGTATTTT. Amino acid sequence: CASSDFPGQHTDTQYF.

At least ten counts were recorded for this clonotype. The chain is built from TRBV12-3 or TRBV12-4 and TRBJ2-5, with 14 bases matching TRBD2. Unmatched junction bases numbered 7, after V lost 5 bases and J lost 5 bases. The CDR3 consists of 16 residues. The CDR3 DNA sequence: TGTGCCAGCAGTCCACCTGGACTAGCGGGAGGCGAGACCCAGTACTTC. This sequence encodes CASSPPGLAGGETQYF.

This clonotype came up many times. The chain is built from TRBV27 and TRBJ2-7; weak D call: TRBD2 (6 bases). V was pared by 7 bases and J by 0 bases, with 13 bases between. The CDR3 is made up of 14 amino acids. Germline CDR1 is MNHEY and CDR2 is SMNVEV (reference sequence). The CDR3 loop reads CASTRSGGSYEQYF. The CDR3 bases are TGTGCCAGCACCCGTAGCGGAGGCTCCTACGAGCAGTACTTC.

This clonotype was counted many times. The chain couples TRBV6-5 to TRBJ1-6, with 8 bases aligning to TRBD1. Germline V CDR1 and CDR2: MNHEY, SVGAGI. Trimming took 3 bases from V and 10 from J; bases not matched to a gene: 8. CDR3 length: 15 residues. The DNA of the CDR3 is TGTGCCAGCAGTTATAAAACGACAGGGGAATCACCCCTCCACTTT. It codes for CASSYKTTGESPLHF.

This chain links TRBV19 with TRBJ1-1; 12 positions match TRBD1. J lost 3 bases, V lost 7 bases, and 9 bases had no gene match. The germline gives CDR1 LNHDA, CDR2 SQIVND (reference sequence). The CDR3 loop spans 16 amino acids. The CDR3 spells CASNKAGTGGYTEAFF. The DNA of the CDR3 is TGTGCCAGTAACAAAGCCGGGACAGGGGGCTACACTGAAGCTTTCTTT. The entire variable domain, with the rest obtained from reference TRBV19 and TRBJ1-1, is as follows: DGGITQSPKYLFRKEGQNVTLSCEQNLNHDAMYWYRQDPGQGLRLIYYSQIVNDFQKGDIAEGYSVSREKKESFPLTVTSAQKNPTAFYLCASNKAGTGGYTEAFFGQGTRLTVV.

This clonotype was observed a handful of times. This may be a read error, as it is one base from a much larger clone. The V gene is TRBV11-2, the J gene TRBJ2-7; weak D call: TRBD2 (6 bases). The CDR3 contains 14 residues. Per germline, CDR1 SGHAT and CDR2 FQNNGV. For the CDR3, the DNA is TGTGCCCGCAGCCCACGACTAGTTACCTACGAGCAGTACTTC. The encoded protein is CARSPRLVTYEQYF.

This clonotype came up a few times. The chain is built from TRBV2 and TRBJ2-5, with TRBD2 as a possible D gene (5 bases). V shed 1 base and J shed 4 bases, with 10 bases lying between them. CDR1 SNHLY and CDR2 FYNNEI come from the germline V gene. The CDR3 covers 14 residues. The CDR3 DNA reads as TGTGCCAGCAGTGAAGGCAATAGCGCAGAGACCCAGTACTTC. Translating gives CASSEGNSAETQYF.